These T cell receptor beta chains were read from a single sample in a study of T-cell memory formation after mild COVID-19. TCRdb fed the 5' RACE reads into MiXCR, producing one record per CDR3 protein. Of over 300,000 distinct CDR3 sequences listed, approximately 22% are singletons. The material sequenced was PBMCs or a T cell subset sorted from them (not recorded which). The receptor set was obtained from a man younger than 30 who had mild COVID-19 (a few samples of this study predate the infection). Cell type and time point are not known. The CDR3 runs from the conserved cysteine through the conserved F or W. D genes are given only for firm matches. Clone size is shown for a subset of rows, as once, few, many or a class of expanded clone.

CDR3aa: CASSVVSSDTQYF
CDR3nt: TGTGCCAGCAGCGTAGTCTCGTCGGATACGCAGTATTTT
d_gene: NA
v_gene: TRBV9
j_gene: TRBJ2-3
abundance: few

CDR3aa: CASSLAGGSPDTQYF
CDR3nt: TGCGCCAGCAGCTTGGCGGGGGGGAGCCCAGATACGCAGTATTTT
d_gene: TRBD2
v_gene: TRBV5-1
j_gene: TRBJ2-3
abundance: NA

CDR3aa: CASSLAGWETQYF
CDR3nt: TGTGCCAGCAGCTTAGCTGGCTGGGAGACCCAGTACTTC
d_gene: NA
v_gene: TRBV7-9
j_gene: TRBJ2-5
abundance: NA

CDR3aa: CASSLPQGEVTEAFF
CDR3nt: TGTGCCAGCAGCCTGCCACAGGGGGAGGTCACTGAAGCTTTCTTT
d_gene: TRBD1
v_gene: TRBV12-3/TRBV12-4
j_gene: TRBJ1-1
abundance: NA

CDR3aa: CSVPGRNYYGYTF
CDR3nt: TGCAGCGTTCCGGGACGGAACTACTATGGCTACACCTTC
d_gene: NA
v_gene: TRBV29-1
j_gene: TRBJ1-2
abundance: few

CDR3aa: CASSLRQVYGYTF
CDR3nt: TGTGCCAGCAGTTTAAGACAGGTCTATGGCTACACCTTC
d_gene: NA
v_gene: TRBV28
j_gene: TRBJ1-2
abundance: NA

CDR3aa: CAISESYPFEQFF
CDR3nt: TGTGCCATCAGTGAGTCGTACCCGTTCGAGCAGTTCTTC
d_gene: NA
v_gene: TRBV10-3
j_gene: TRBJ2-1
abundance: NA

CDR3aa: CASSLARSGQGKETQYF
CDR3nt: TGTGCCAGCAGCTTAGCTCGTTCGGGACAGGGAAAAGAGACCCAGTACTTC
d_gene: TRBD1
v_gene: TRBV7-9
j_gene: TRBJ2-5
abundance: few

CDR3aa: CASSLPGGPTDTQYF
CDR3nt: TGCGCCAGCAGCCTCCCTGGCGGACCCACAGATACGCAGTATTTT
d_gene: NA
v_gene: TRBV5-1
j_gene: TRBJ2-3
abundance: NA

CDR3aa: CASRGQGNIPETQYF
CDR3nt: TGTGCCAGCAGGGGACAGGGAAACATTCCGGAGACCCAGTACTTC
d_gene: TRBD1
v_gene: TRBV7-8
j_gene: TRBJ2-5
abundance: NA

CDR3aa: CASSISPGGGISGYTF
CDR3nt: TGTGCCAGCAGCATCTCCCCCGGGGGGGGCATATCGGGCTACACCTTC
d_gene: NA
v_gene: TRBV13
j_gene: TRBJ1-2
abundance: few

CDR3aa: CATSEPDRGAGYTF
CDR3nt: TGTGCCACCAGTGAACCTGACAGGGGCGCGGGCTACACCTTC
d_gene: TRBD1
v_gene: TRBV24-1
j_gene: TRBJ1-2
abundance: few